These T cell receptor beta chains were read from a single sample in a study of PD-1 blockade in classical Hodgkin lymphoma. The assay was immunoSEQ multiplex PCR, and TCRdb's table has in-frame clones only and misses some. The sample records more than 90,000 clones, around 88% being singletons. Source: peripheral blood mononuclear cells (PBMCs), taken before the second cycle of nivolumab. These receptors originate from a human donor with classical Hodgkin lymphoma. Both conserved end residues are part of each CDR3. A D gene is named only where the DNA matches it firmly. Size values are once, few and many counts, or a class for expanded clones, and some rows have none.

len	d_gene	j_gene	v_gene	abundance	CDR3nt	CDR3aa
14	TRBD1	TRBJ2-7	TRBV19	once	TGTGCCAGTAGCCTGGGACAGGGGTTTGGCGAGCAGTACTTC	CASSLGQGFGEQYF
13	NA	TRBJ2-7	TRBV6-5	NA	TGTGCCAGCAGTTACGGCGAGCCGAGGGAGCAGTACTTC	CASSYGEPREQYF
16	NA	TRBJ1-5	TRBV19	NA	TGTGCCAGTAGTCCCCGTGGAGGGGGTAGCAATCAGCCCCAGCATTTT	CASSPRGGGSNQPQHF
15	TRBD1	TRBJ2-6	TRBV28	NA	TGTGCCACCGGACAGGGGGCCGCTGGGGCCAACGTCCTGACTTTC	CATGQGAAGANVLTF
14	NA	TRBJ2-5	TRBV7-9	once	TGTGCCAGCAGCCTGCGACGGACAGAAGAGACCCAGTACTTC	CASSLRRTEETQYF
16	NA	TRBJ2-2	TRBV7-3	few	TGTGCCAGCAGCTTCAGCAGCGGAGCGAACACCGGGGAGCTGTTTTTT	CASSFSSGANTGELFF
15	TRBD1	TRBJ2-7	TRBV5-1	NA	TGCGCCAGCAGACCCGGACAGGGGGCGAGGCGCGAGCAGTACTTC	CASRPGQGARREQYF
11	NA	TRBJ1-5	TRBV29-1	NA	TGCAGCGTTGCAGGGTGGCAGCCCCAGCATTTT	CSVAGWQPQHF
16	NA	TRBJ1-6	TRBV7-6	NA	TGTGCCAGCAGCTTAAGGGCAGACTCCTATAATTCACCCCTCCACTTT	CASSLRADSYNSPLHF
12	NA	TRBJ2-1	TRBV9	NA	TGTGCCAGCAGCGCTGCCGGAGGTGAGCAGTTCTTC	CASSAAGGEQFF
11	NA	TRBJ1-1	TRBV6-5	NA	TGTGCCAGCAGTTTTCAAACTGAAGCTTTCTTT	CASSFQTEAFF
17	NA	TRBJ2-6	TRBV9	NA	TGTGCCAGCAGCGTAGCTCCTGCAGGGACTGGGGCCAACGTCCTGACTTTC	CASSVAPAGTGANVLTF
14	NA	TRBJ1-3	TRBV7-3	NA	TGTGCCAGCAGCCGCGGCGGCTCTGGAAACACCATATATTTT	CASSRGGSGNTIYF
13	NA	TRBJ2-7	TRBV5-1	NA	TGCGCCAGCAGCAGCGACAGATCCTACGAGCAGTACTTC	CASSSDRSYEQYF
15	NA	TRBJ1-5	TRBV6-1	NA	TGTGCCAGCAGTGTAAGGGTCCCTAGCAATCAGCCCCAGCATTTT	CASSVRVPSNQPQHF
13	NA	TRBJ1-6	TRBV19	NA	TGTGCCAGTACCATGGGGGGGTTTGCACCCCTCCACTTT	CASTMGGFAPLHF
14	NA	TRBJ1-1	TRBV9	NA	TGTGCCAGCAACACAGGGCCGGTGAACACTGAAGCTTTCTTT	CASNTGPVNTEAFF
14	TRBD1	TRBJ2-7	TRBV6-6	NA	TGTGCCAGCAGTACCGGGACAGGGTCCTACGAGCAGTACTTC	CASSTGTGSYEQYF
13	NA	TRBJ1-1	TRBV4-3	NA	TGCGCCAGCAGCCAATGGGGCAACACTGAAGCTTTCTTT	CASSQWGNTEAFF
17	NA	TRBJ1-5	TRBV2	NA	TGTGCCAGCAGCGCGGGCCCTACCGAACTTAGCAATCAGCCCCAGCATTTT	CASSAGPTELSNQPQHF
13	NA	TRBJ1-1	TRBV2	NA	TGTGCCAGCAGTGTATACGGGAACACTGAAGCTTTCTTT	CASSVYGNTEAFF
12	NA	TRBJ1-2	TRBV9	many	TGTGCCAGCGATAGGGGTGACTATGGCTACACCTTC	CASDRGDYGYTF
14	TRBD1	TRBJ2-5	TRBV6-1	once	TGTGCCAGCATTGAGACAGGGGGTGGGGAGACCCAGTACTTC	CASIETGGGETQYF
14	NA	TRBJ1-1	TRBV30	NA	TGTGCCTGGAGTTCTCCCCCGGTGAACACTGAAGCTTTCTTT	CAWSSPPVNTEAFF
14	NA	TRBJ2-7	TRBV5-6	NA	TGTGCCAGCAGCCCGACCGGGCTGGGCTACGAGCAGTACTTC	CASSPTGLGYEQYF
14	TRBD2	TRBJ2-1	TRBV2	NA	TGTGCCAGCAGAACTAGCGGGGGGGCCTATGAGCAGTTCTTC	CASRTSGGAYEQFF
15	TRBD2	TRBJ2-2	TRBV7-9	NA	TGTGCCAGCAGCTTACTAGCGGGGGCCACCGGGGAGCTGTTTTTT	CASSLLAGATGELFF
18	NA	TRBJ1-5	TRBV5-8	NA	TGTGCCAGCAGCTTATACCTCTTGGGGGAGAACGGCAATCAGCCCCAGCATTTT	CASSLYLLGENGNQPQHF
16	TRBD2	TRBJ2-3	TRBV9	NA	TGTGCCAGCAGCGTATTCCTAGCGGGGGCCACAGATACGCAGTATTTT	CASSVFLAGATDTQYF
14	NA	TRBJ2-2	TRBV7-3	NA	TGTGCCAGCAGTAGAGGGGCGCAAACCGGGGAGCTGTTTTTT	CASSRGAQTGELFF
17	NA	TRBJ1-6	TRBV11-2	NA	TGTGCCAGCAGCTCTCTCATAAGGACAGCCTATAATTCACCCCTCCACTTT	CASSSLIRTAYNSPLHF
16	NA	TRBJ2-5	TRBV19	NA	TGTGCCAGTAGTATAGAGAGAGCGGGCCGCCAAGAGACCCAGTACTTC	CASSIERAGRQETQYF
14	TRBD1	TRBJ2-5	TRBV7-2	once	TGTGCCAGCAGCTTATCGACAGGGCATGAGACCCAGTACTTC	CASSLSTGHETQYF
15	NA	TRBJ1-2	TRBV2	NA	TGTGCCAGCAGTGAAATTGGTCAGCCGAACTATGGCTACACCTTC	CASSEIGQPNYGYTF
15	TRBD1	TRBJ2-7	TRBV18	NA	TGTGCCAGCTCACGGAGGACAGGGAACTCCTACGAGCAGTACTTC	CASSRRTGNSYEQYF
15	NA	TRBJ2-3	TRBV4-2	once	TGTGCCAGCAGCCCGGACGGGGCCCGCACAGATACGCAGTATTTT	CASSPDGARTDTQYF
16	NA	TRBJ2-2	TRBV30	NA	TGTGCCTGGAGTGAATGGGGCCGGGGGAACACCGGGGAGCTGTTTTTT	CAWSEWGRGNTGELFF
15	NA	TRBJ2-2	TRBV12-5	NA	TGTGCTAGTGGTTTGGTAGGGACCCCCACCGGGGAGCTGTTTTTT	CASGLVGTPTGELFF
13	TRBD1	TRBJ1-2	TRBV5-1	NA	TGCGCCAGCAGCCGAGGACAGGGCTATGGCTACACCTTC	CASSRGQGYGYTF
10	NA	TRBJ2-5	TRBV6-5	NA	TGTGCCACCACCCAAGAGACCCAGTACTTC	CATTQETQYF
13	TRBD1	TRBJ2-7	TRBV6-1	NA	TGTGCCAGCAACGTACAGGGGTCTCGGGAGCAGTACTTC	CASNVQGSREQYF
12	NA	TRBJ2-2	TRBV6-6	once	TGTGCCAGCAGCCGTCCCACCGGGGAGCTGTTTTTT	CASSRPTGELFF